The rows below give T cell receptor beta chains drawn from one sample of a study of T cell responses to AZD1222 COVID-19 vaccine. Profiling relied on immunoSEQ multiplex PCR, and the TCRdb table lists in-frame clones only, not all of them. The profile covers about 110,000 clones, with roughly 88% appearing a single time and 5% to 7% taken by the ten largest. The sample was peripheral blood, taken on day 0 of AZD1222 vaccination. All receptors derive from an adult in good health. Each CDR3 is given with its conserved first and last residue. Each record gives: clone size, V gene, J gene, D gene, CDR3 DNA, CDR3 protein. The D gene is left open where the match is weak. For some rows the clone size is stated as once, few or many, or as a class when expanded; others skip it.

>-|TRBV4-3|TRBJ2-3|TRBD2
TGCGCCAGCAGCCAATCTAGCGGGGGGCCCACAGATACGCAGTATTTT
CASSQSSGGPTDTQYF
>-|TRBV4-3|TRBJ2-6|-
TGCGCCAGCAGTCCTAACACAGGCTCTGGGGCCAACGTCCTGACTTTC
CASSPNTGSGANVLTF
>-|TRBV9|TRBJ1-1|TRBD1
TGTGCCAGCAGCACGGGACAGCACACTGAAGCTTTCTTT
CASSTGQHTEAFF
>-|TRBV6-5|TRBJ1-1|TRBD1
TGTGCCAGCAGGCCGGGACAGTTGAACACTGAAGCTTTCTTT
CASRPGQLNTEAFF
>few|TRBV28|TRBJ1-6|-
TGTGCCAGCAGTTTATGGGGCGGAATTGACTCACCCCTCCACTTT
CASSLWGGIDSPLHF
>-|TRBV3-1/TRBV3-2|TRBJ2-6|-
TGTGCCAGCAGCCAAGAAGGACAGTGGAACGTCCTGACTTTC
CASSQEGQWNVLTF
>-|TRBV2|TRBJ2-3|TRBD2
TGTGCCAGCAGTGAAATCCAGCGGGGGTCAGATACGCAGTATTTT
CASSEIQRGSDTQYF
>few|TRBV11-2|TRBJ2-2|TRBD1
TGTGCCAGCAGCCGCGGACAGGGTGTTGACACCGGGGAGCTGTTTTTT
CASSRGQGVDTGELFF
>-|TRBV7-9|TRBJ2-7|-
TGTGCCAGCCAGGGGCGGGGGTACTCCTACGAGCAGTACTTC
CASQGRGYSYEQYF
>-|TRBV7-2|TRBJ2-4|TRBD2
TGTGCCAGCAGCTTGAGCGGGGGGTGGAACATTCAGTACTTC
CASSLSGGWNIQYF
>-|TRBV9|TRBJ2-2|-
TGTGCCAGCAGCGTATGGGGCACCGGGGAGCTGTTTTTT
CASSVWGTGELFF
>-|TRBV28|TRBJ1-2|TRBD1
TGTGCCAGCAGTCCTCCCGCCGACAGGGTGGTAGCTAACTATGGCTACACCTTC
CASSPPADRVVANYGYTF
>few|TRBV18|TRBJ2-7|-
TGTGCCAGCTCACGGACTGGATCATTCTACGAGCAGTACTTC
CASSRTGSFYEQYF
>-|TRBV19|TRBJ2-5|TRBD1
TGTGCCAGTAGTATATCACAGGGGACGGCGTATAGAGAGACCCAGTACTTC
CASSISQGTAYRETQYF
>-|TRBV11-2|TRBJ1-5|-
TGTGCCAGCAGCCCAACGCTCAATCAGCCCCAGCATTTT
CASSPTLNQPQHF
>-|TRBV18|TRBJ1-5|-
TGTGCCAGCTCACCAGACCCCGCGGGGAGCAATCAGCCCCAGCATTTT
CASSPDPAGSNQPQHF
>few|TRBV4-3|TRBJ2-1|-
TGCGCCAGCAGCGCTGCTAGGGATACCTACAATGAGCAGTTCTTC
CASSAARDTYNEQFF
>-|TRBV9|TRBJ2-5|-
TGTGCCAGCAGCGTAGACTTGTTGTCCTGGGAGACCCAGTACTTC
CASSVDLLSWETQYF
>once|TRBV6-5|TRBJ2-1|TRBD1
TGTGCCAGCGGCACAGGGGGCCCGCCTCTCAATGAGCAGTTCTTC
CASGTGGPPLNEQFF
>-|TRBV7-2|TRBJ2-3|-
TGTGCCAGCAGCTTAGATTCTAGGTTGGCAGATACGCAGTATTTT
CASSLDSRLADTQYF
>once|TRBV18|TRBJ2-1|-
TGTGCCAGCTCACCGGGCAGGGAAGGTGGTGAGCAGTTCTTC
CASSPGREGGEQFF
>-|TRBV5-1|TRBJ1-1|TRBD1
TGCGCCAGCAGCGCAACGACTGACAGGGCGGAAGCTTTCTTT
CASSATTDRAEAFF
>once|TRBV10-3|TRBJ1-5|TRBD1
TGTGCCATCAGTGGGGACAGGGGGGGAAATCAGCCCCAGCATTTT
CAISGDRGGNQPQHF
>-|TRBV28|TRBJ1-1|TRBD1
TGTGCCAGCAGTTTTGACAGGGGGTCTCCCGCTTTCTTT
CASSFDRGSPAFF
>-|TRBV6-5|TRBJ2-2|-
TGTGCCGTCGGGCGGCGAGGGGTTGGCACCGGGGAGCTGTTTTTT
CAVGRRGVGTGELFF
>-|TRBV5-1|TRBJ1-3|TRBD1
TGCGCCAGCAGCTTGGCCGGACAGGTCTATGGAAACACCATATATTTT
CASSLAGQVYGNTIYF
>-|TRBV7-9|TRBJ1-1|TRBD1
TGTGCCAGCAGCCAGGGGGACCTCGCCGGGGCTGAAGCTTTCTTT
CASSQGDLAGAEAFF
>-|TRBV29-1|TRBJ2-6|TRBD1
TGCAGCGCGGGGGACAGGGGAGTTTCTGGGGCCAACGTCCTGACTTTC
CSAGDRGVSGANVLTF
>-|TRBV12-3/TRBV12-4|TRBJ1-1|-
TGTGCCAGCTGCAAACTCCAGGGCACTGAAGCTTTCTTT
CASCKLQGTEAFF
>-|TRBV4-3|TRBJ1-1|-
TGCGCCAGCAGCCAAGATCCCGGGGCCGGAGGGGCTTTCTTT
CASSQDPGAGGAFF
>-|TRBV10-3|TRBJ2-5|-
TGTGCCATCAGTGGGACTGGAGGAAACCAAGAGACCCAGTACTTC
CAISGTGGNQETQYF
>-|TRBV3-1/TRBV3-2|TRBJ2-7|-
TGTGCCAGCAGCGCAGGCTCAGGGGGGTTCTACGAGCAGTACTTC
CASSAGSGGFYEQYF
>-|TRBV7-8|TRBJ2-7|-
TGTGCCAGCAGCTTAGAAGGGTTGGCCTACGAGCAGTACTTC
CASSLEGLAYEQYF
>-|TRBV10-3|TRBJ1-1|-
TGTGCCATCAGTACCCTGAGCACTGAAGCTTTCTTT
CAISTLSTEAFF
>-|TRBV10-3|TRBJ1-1|TRBD1
TGTGCCACCCCGACAGGGGGCACGGTAACTGAAGCTTTCTTT
CATPTGGTVTEAFF
>-|TRBV2|TRBJ1-6|-
TGTGCCAGCATATGGGCAGCCGAAGCCCCCCTCCACTTT
CASIWAAEAPLHF
>few|TRBV29-1|TRBJ1-2|TRBD1
TGCAGCGTTGCACTCACAGGGGGGCAAGACTACACCTTC
CSVALTGGQDYTF
>-|TRBV5-1|TRBJ2-3|-
TGCGCCAGCAACCGGATTGGGGGCACAGATACGCAGTATTTT
CASNRIGGTDTQYF
>once|TRBV6-5|TRBJ2-5|TRBD2
TGTGCCAGCAGTCCCGGGACTAGTGCCGGGGAGACCCAGTACTTC
CASSPGTSAGETQYF
>-|TRBV23-1|TRBJ2-7|-
TGCGCCAACAGTCAGGGGGGGGGTCCCTACGAGCAGTACTTC
CANSQGGGPYEQYF
>-|TRBV4-2|TRBJ2-1|TRBD2
TGTGCCAGCAGCCAGGCCCGGGACTACCGCAATGAGCAGTTCTTC
CASSQARDYRNEQFF
>-|TRBV15|TRBJ1-2|-
TGTGCCACCAGCACACATAGCGGACGGCGAGCTAACTATGGCTACACCTTC
CATSTHSGRRANYGYTF